This is a list of T cell receptor beta chains from one sample in a study of tumor-infiltrating lymphocytes in oesophageal squamous cell carcinoma. In TCRdb, the PCR reads were re-called with MiXCR into one record per CDR3 protein. The sample lists under 15,000 distinct CDR3 sequences; approximately 50% were seen once. The sequenced material came from esophageal tumor tissue. These receptors were taken from a male donor with esophageal squamous cell carcinoma. Both conserved end residues are part of each CDR3. D genes are given only for firm matches. Size values are once, few and many counts, or a class for expanded clones, and some rows have none.

CDR3 DNA: TGTGCCAGCAGCTTCTACCGGGACTTCCAAGAGACCCAGTACTTC; CDR3 protein: CASSFYRDFQETQYF; clone size: NA; D gene: NA; J gene: TRBJ2-5; V gene: TRBV7-4
CDR3 DNA: TGTGCCAGCAGCACCAATACAGGGCTTTCCTACGAGCAGTACTTC; CDR3 protein: CASSTNTGLSYEQYF; clone size: NA; D gene: NA; J gene: TRBJ2-7; V gene: TRBV7-8
CDR3 DNA: TGTGCCAGCAGTTTGAGACTAGCGGGGAGCACAGATACGCAGTATTTT; CDR3 protein: CASSLRLAGSTDTQYF; clone size: NA; D gene: TRBD2; J gene: TRBJ2-3; V gene: TRBV12-3/TRBV12-4
CDR3 DNA: TGTGCCAGCAGCTTAGGAGCGGGGGGGAATCAAGAGACCCAGTACTTC; CDR3 protein: CASSLGAGGNQETQYF; clone size: NA; D gene: TRBD2; J gene: TRBJ2-5; V gene: TRBV7-9
CDR3 DNA: TGTGCCAGCAGTCCCTATGGGGATACGCAGTATTTT; CDR3 protein: CASSPYGDTQYF; clone size: NA; D gene: NA; J gene: TRBJ2-3; V gene: TRBV7-2
CDR3 DNA: TGTGCCAGTACCTCGGTGGTTAGCGGGTACCAAGAGACCCAGTACTTC; CDR3 protein: CASTSVVSGYQETQYF; clone size: NA; D gene: TRBD2; J gene: TRBJ2-5; V gene: TRBV28
CDR3 DNA: TGTGCCAGCAGCCTCAGGGGGGGATACGAGCAGTACTTC; CDR3 protein: CASSLRGGYEQYF; clone size: NA; D gene: NA; J gene: TRBJ2-7; V gene: TRBV7-3
CDR3 DNA: TGTGCCAGCAGCTTAGCAGGACTAGCGGACAATGAGCAGTTCTTC; CDR3 protein: CASSLAGLADNEQFF; clone size: NA; D gene: TRBD2; J gene: TRBJ2-1; V gene: TRBV7-2
CDR3 DNA: TGTGCCAGCAGCTTAGGAGGTGGACAGGGGTACTATGGCTACAACTTC; CDR3 protein: CASSLGGGQGYYGYNF; clone size: NA; D gene: TRBD1; J gene: TRBJ1-2; V gene: TRBV7-2
CDR3 DNA: TGTGCCAGCAGTGACGGGACTAGCGGGAGAATAGGAGAGACCCAGTACTTC; CDR3 protein: CASSDGTSGRIGETQYF; clone size: NA; D gene: TRBD2; J gene: TRBJ2-5; V gene: TRBV6-8
CDR3 DNA: TGTGCCACCAGTAGTCTAGCCAAAAACATTCAGTACTTC; CDR3 protein: CATSSLAKNIQYF; clone size: NA; D gene: NA; J gene: TRBJ2-4; V gene: TRBV24-1
CDR3 DNA: TGTGCCAGCAGCTTAGAATACAGGGGGGCGAGTGAGCAGTTCTTC; CDR3 protein: CASSLEYRGASEQFF; clone size: few; D gene: TRBD1; J gene: TRBJ2-1; V gene: TRBV6-6
CDR3 DNA: TGTGCCAGCAGTTTGGACCCCAGGGGAGAGACCCAGTACTTC; CDR3 protein: CASSLDPRGETQYF; clone size: NA; D gene: NA; J gene: TRBJ2-5; V gene: TRBV28
CDR3 DNA: TGTGCCAGCAGCTCCCCCGCGCGGAGCTACAATGAGCAGTTCTTC; CDR3 protein: CASSSPARSYNEQFF; clone size: few; D gene: NA; J gene: TRBJ2-1; V gene: TRBV7-9
CDR3 DNA: TGTGCCAGCAGTTACGGACAGGGAGCCTACAATGAGCAGTTCTTC; CDR3 protein: CASSYGQGAYNEQFF; clone size: NA; D gene: TRBD1; J gene: TRBJ2-1; V gene: TRBV12-3/TRBV12-4
CDR3 DNA: TGTGCCAGCAGCTTATCTCTCGAGCAGTACTTC; CDR3 protein: CASSLSLEQYF; clone size: few; D gene: NA; J gene: TRBJ2-7; V gene: TRBV7-2
CDR3 DNA: TGTGCCATCAGTGAGTCGGAGCGGGAGGCTGGAGATACGCAGTATTTT; CDR3 protein: CAISESEREAGDTQYF; clone size: NA; D gene: TRBD2; J gene: TRBJ2-3; V gene: TRBV10-3
CDR3 DNA: TGTGCCAGCAGTTACTCAGGGATTTCTGGGGCCAACGTCCTGACTTTC; CDR3 protein: CASSYSGISGANVLTF; clone size: NA; D gene: NA; J gene: TRBJ2-6; V gene: TRBV6-6
CDR3 DNA: TGTGCCTTCGGGACTAGCGGGATAGATACGCAGTACTTC; CDR3 protein: CAFGTSGIDTQYF; clone size: NA; D gene: TRBD2; J gene: TRBJ2-7; V gene: TRBV7-9
CDR3 DNA: TGTGCCAGCACCGGGACAGGGTGGGATAATTCACCCCTCCACTTT; CDR3 protein: CASTGTGWDNSPLHF; clone size: NA; D gene: TRBD1; J gene: TRBJ1-6; V gene: TRBV6-1
CDR3 DNA: TGTGCCAGCAGTTACTCAGGGGGCCGCGCCACAGATACGCAGTATTTT; CDR3 protein: CASSYSGGRATDTQYF; clone size: few; D gene: TRBD1; J gene: TRBJ2-3; V gene: TRBV6-2/TRBV6-3
CDR3 DNA: TGTGCCAGCAGCCGGCCGAGGGGCCAAGAGACCCAGTACTTC; CDR3 protein: CASSRPRGQETQYF; clone size: once; D gene: NA; J gene: TRBJ2-5; V gene: TRBV7-2
CDR3 DNA: TGTGCCAGCAGTCCTAGGGACGGAAGAGAGACCCAGTACTTC; CDR3 protein: CASSPRDGRETQYF; clone size: NA; D gene: NA; J gene: TRBJ2-5; V gene: TRBV7-2
CDR3 DNA: TGTGCCAGCAGCTTAGCGGGCCAGGTGGCCGGCCAAGAGACCCAGTACTTC; CDR3 protein: CASSLAGQVAGQETQYF; clone size: few; D gene: NA; J gene: TRBJ2-5; V gene: TRBV7-6
CDR3 DNA: TGTGCCAGCAGCGAAAGGGGTGTAGAGACCCAGTACTTC; CDR3 protein: CASSERGVETQYF; clone size: NA; D gene: NA; J gene: TRBJ2-5; V gene: TRBV12-3/TRBV12-4
CDR3 DNA: TGTGCCAGCAGCAAACTGGGACAGCAAGAGACCCAGTTCTTC; CDR3 protein: CASSKLGQQETQFF; clone size: NA; D gene: TRBD1; J gene: TRBJ2-1; V gene: TRBV28
CDR3 DNA: TGTGCCAGCAGCTTAATGAGAAGGGCTGAGACCCAGTACTTC; CDR3 protein: CASSLMRRAETQYF; clone size: NA; D gene: NA; J gene: TRBJ2-5; V gene: TRBV7-2
CDR3 DNA: TGTGCCAGCAGCTTAGGACCCCGGGGTGAGCAGTTCTTC; CDR3 protein: CASSLGPRGEQFF; clone size: NA; D gene: NA; J gene: TRBJ2-1; V gene: TRBV7-3
CDR3 DNA: TGTGCCAGCAGTAATCCCAGCGGGAGGCGAACAGATACGCAGTATTTT; CDR3 protein: CASSNPSGRRTDTQYF; clone size: NA; D gene: TRBD2; J gene: TRBJ2-3; V gene: TRBV6-9
CDR3 DNA: TGTGCCAGCAGCTTAGCTACTAGCGGGAGCAAACCGCAGTATTTT; CDR3 protein: CASSLATSGSKPQYF; clone size: NA; D gene: TRBD2; J gene: TRBJ2-3; V gene: TRBV11-1
CDR3 DNA: TGTGCCAGCAGCTTAGGGGACAATGAGCAGTTCTTC; CDR3 protein: CASSLGDNEQFF; clone size: few; D gene: NA; J gene: TRBJ2-1; V gene: TRBV7-3
CDR3 DNA: TGTGCCAGCAGCTTAGGAGGACAACTATCAGAGACCCAGTACTTC; CDR3 protein: CASSLGGQLSETQYF; clone size: NA; D gene: NA; J gene: TRBJ2-5; V gene: TRBV7-4
CDR3 DNA: TGTGCCAGCAAAAACAGGGGGCGGATTGTAAATGAGCAGTTCTTC; CDR3 protein: CASKNRGRIVNEQFF; clone size: medium-sized; D gene: TRBD1; J gene: TRBJ2-1; V gene: TRBV27
CDR3 DNA: TGTGCCAGCAGTGAAACTAGCGGGAGTGGAGAGCAGTACTTC; CDR3 protein: CASSETSGSGEQYF; clone size: many; D gene: TRBD2; J gene: TRBJ2-7; V gene: TRBV6-4
CDR3 DNA: TGTGCCAGCAGCCACGGACAGGGGGCGGGAGAGACCCAGTACTTC; CDR3 protein: CASSHGQGAGETQYF; clone size: NA; D gene: TRBD1; J gene: TRBJ2-5; V gene: TRBV7-2
CDR3 DNA: TGTGCCAGCAGCTTCGGACCACTAGACGAGCAGTACTTC; CDR3 protein: CASSFGPLDEQYF; clone size: few; D gene: NA; J gene: TRBJ2-7; V gene: TRBV11-2
CDR3 DNA: TGTGCCACCAGTGATTTAAGTGGGGGACTGCGGAGGGGAGATACGCAGTATTTT; CDR3 protein: CATSDLSGGLRRGDTQYF; clone size: many; D gene: NA; J gene: TRBJ2-3; V gene: TRBV24-1
CDR3 DNA: TGTGCCAGCAGCACCGTTGCTAGCACAGATACGCAGTATTTT; CDR3 protein: CASSTVASTDTQYF; clone size: NA; D gene: NA; J gene: TRBJ2-3; V gene: TRBV7-9
CDR3 DNA: TGCGCCAGCAGTGAGACGGGAGGGCGCCAAGAGACCCAGTACTTC; CDR3 protein: CASSETGGRQETQYF; clone size: few; D gene: TRBD2; J gene: TRBJ2-5; V gene: TRBV10-2
CDR3 DNA: TGTGCCAGCAGCTTAGCCGGGACAGGGAGCTCCTACGAGCAGTACTTC; CDR3 protein: CASSLAGTGSSYEQYF; clone size: NA; D gene: TRBD1; J gene: TRBJ2-7; V gene: TRBV7-8
CDR3 DNA: TGTGCCAGCAGCCTAAGGTGGGGCTGCAATCAGCCCCAGCATTTT; CDR3 protein: CASSLRWGCNQPQHF; clone size: many; D gene: NA; J gene: TRBJ1-5; V gene: TRBV28
CDR3 DNA: TGTGCCAGCAGCTTAGTCAGCAACTACTACAATGAGCAGTTCTTC; CDR3 protein: CASSLVSNYYNEQFF; clone size: NA; D gene: NA; J gene: TRBJ2-1; V gene: TRBV7-6
CDR3 DNA: TGTGCCAGCAGTTTTGGGTATTCAGAGACCCAGTACTTC; CDR3 protein: CASSFGYSETQYF; clone size: NA; D gene: NA; J gene: TRBJ2-5; V gene: TRBV12-3/TRBV12-4
CDR3 DNA: TGTGCCAGCACTGGGTCCGTATACGAGCAGTACTTC; CDR3 protein: CASTGSVYEQYF; clone size: NA; D gene: NA; J gene: TRBJ2-7; V gene: TRBV6-5
CDR3 DNA: TGTGCCAGCAGTTACTCGAGGGGGGTAGGGCCCTACAATGAGCAGTTCTTC; CDR3 protein: CASSYSRGVGPYNEQFF; clone size: few; D gene: NA; J gene: TRBJ2-1; V gene: TRBV6-6
CDR3 DNA: TGCGCCAGCTGGGGTGCCGGGGAGCTGTTTTTT; CDR3 protein: CASWGAGELFF; clone size: many; D gene: NA; J gene: TRBJ2-2; V gene: TRBV5-1